This TCR beta chain stems from a study of blood T cell repertoires in COVID-19. The wider study: From the United States, Italy and Spain came samples of acute and convalescent COVID-19. PBMCs, B-cell-depleted T cells, or T cells were the source of the cDNA or gDNA that made up the material.

As processed by the authors: How many nucleated cells were present was estimated from reference gene primer amplification. Assay used: immunoSEQ multiplex PCR; TCRdb lists only in-frame clones, some missing. V, J and clone size derive from that table, while D and trimming were established from the DNA sequence. The sample gives tens of thousands of clones, roughly 84% of which show up once; approximately 2.5% is in the top ten. The V gene's germline CDR1 is MNHNS and CDR2 SASEGT. With V trimmed by 5 bases and J by 4 bases, 7 bases remained unmatched. The CDR3 has 14 amino acids. The sequenced sample was peripheral blood. The TCR was taken from a man aged 45-65 years with acute or convalescent COVID-19. The chain combines TRBV6-1 with TRBJ1-2; 7 nucleotides agree with TRBD1. CDR3 DNA: TGTGCCAGCAGTTTCGACAGGGCCGGCTATGGCTACACCTTC. Its protein is CASSFDRAGYGYTF.